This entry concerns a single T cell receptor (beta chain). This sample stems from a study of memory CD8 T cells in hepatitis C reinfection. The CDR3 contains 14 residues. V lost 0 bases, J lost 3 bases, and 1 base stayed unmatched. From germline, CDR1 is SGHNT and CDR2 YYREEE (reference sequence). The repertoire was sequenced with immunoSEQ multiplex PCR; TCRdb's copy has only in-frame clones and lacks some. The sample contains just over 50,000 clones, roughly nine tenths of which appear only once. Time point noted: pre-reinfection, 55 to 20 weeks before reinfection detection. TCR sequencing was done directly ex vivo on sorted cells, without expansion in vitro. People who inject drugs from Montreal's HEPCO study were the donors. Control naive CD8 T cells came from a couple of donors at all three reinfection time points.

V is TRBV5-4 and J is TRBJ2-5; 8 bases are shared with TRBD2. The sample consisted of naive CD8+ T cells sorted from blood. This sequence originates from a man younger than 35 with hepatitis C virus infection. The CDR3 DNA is TGTGCCAGCAGCTTGGCACTAGCGGAAGAGACCCAGTACTTC. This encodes CASSLALAEETQYF.